This passage covers 24 T cell receptor beta chains from one sample sequenced in a study of blood T cell repertoires in COVID-19. The data were produced by immunoSEQ multiplex PCR, yet TCRdb's version contains in-frame clones alone and is incomplete. The profile shows some 390,000 clones, approximately 87% of them singletons. The specimen was peripheral blood. The receptors stem from a woman in her sixties with COVID-19, enrolled during active disease.

V is TRBV5-8 and J is TRBJ1-5; TRBD1 matches at 7 bases. Germline V gives CDR1 SGHTS, CDR2 YDEGEE. V shed 3 bases, J shed 0 bases, and the junction held 3 bases outside the gene matches. CDR3 size: 15 residues. CDR3 residues: CASSSGQTSNQPQHF. CDR3 nucleotide sequence: TGTGCCAGCAGCTCGGGACAGACTAGCAATCAGCCCCAGCATTTT.

This rearrangement joins TRBV19 to TRBJ1-1; D not certain. In germline, CDR1 is LNHDA, CDR2 SQIVND (reference sequence). V lost 5 bases to trimming and J lost 2 bases, with 9 bases between them. The CDR3 is 13 amino acids. CDR3 residues: CASSFQINTEAFF. In DNA form, the CDR3 reads TGTGCCAGTAGTTTCCAGATAAACACTGAAGCTTTCTTT.

The chain links TRBV27 to TRBJ2-5; 10 bases map to TRBD1. Germline V gene data show CDR1 as MNHEY and CDR2 as SMNVEV (reference sequence). The CDR3 extends over 16 amino acids. V gave up 4 bases and J gave up 4 bases; unmatched junction bases: 9. CDR3 sequence: CASSSTGTGVAETQYF. The CDR3 coding sequence is TGTGCCAGCAGTTCCACCGGGACAGGGGTGGCAGAGACCCAGTACTTC.

The rearrangement uses TRBV2 and TRBJ2-7, with TRBD1 matching 7 bases. V lost 4 bases, J lost 6 bases, and 3 bases stayed unmatched. The CDR3 loop spans 12 amino acids. Germline-derived CDR1 and CDR2 are SNHLY and FYNNEI. The CDR3 loop is CASSGDSPEQYF. The CDR3 region has the DNA TGTGCCAGCAGTGGGGACAGCCCCGAGCAGTACTTC.

The chain carries TRBV4-1 and TRBJ2-7, with TRBD2 identical over 8 bases. Trimming at V came to 4 bases and at J to 0 bases, leaving 11 bases not matched to a gene. The CDR3 has 17 amino acids. Per the germline V gene, CDR1 is MGHRA and CDR2 is YSYEKL. The CDR3 here is CASSRIVAGTISYEQYF. DNA for the CDR3: TGCGCCAGCAGCCGGATTGTAGCGGGGACAATCTCCTACGAGCAGTACTTC.

V is TRBV24-1 and J is TRBJ1-3, with D unclear. This CDR3 is 14 amino acids long. The V end lost 5 bases, the J end lost 4 bases, and 11 bases lay between the germline ends. The germline V gene encodes CDR1 KGHDR and CDR2 SFDVKD. The DNA for the CDR3 is TGTGCCACCAGTGCAACGGGAATAGGAAACACCATATATTTT. Its protein is CATSATGIGNTIYF.

The chain joins TRBV24-1 to TRBJ1-2; D might be TRBD1 (5 bases). With 4 bases removed from V and 8 bases from J, the gap between germline ends came to 19 bases. From germline, CDR1 is KGHDR and CDR2 SFDVKD. There are 15 residues in the CDR3. This CDR3 reads CATSDPGGSVGGYTF. CDR3 coding DNA: TGTGCCACCAGTGACCCTGGGGGGTCTGTCGGAGGCTACACCTTC.

The rearrangement joins TRBV28 to TRBJ1-2, with D possibly TRBD1 on 6 matching bases. Trimming shortened V by 8 bases and J by 4 bases, and 11 bases separated the two germline ends. This CDR3 is 12 amino acids long. Germline V gene sequence: CDR1 MDHEN, CDR2 SYDVKM. In DNA form, the CDR3 reads TGTGCCAGCTGGCGACAGGTCTATGGCTACACCTTC. Translating it yields CASWRQVYGYTF.

This clone was detected only a few times. The chain links TRBV14 to TRBJ2-1; TRBD2 matches at 10 bases. V trimming: 4 bases; J trimming: 8 bases; junction bases outside the gene matches: 11. This CDR3 region has 16 residues. Germline V gene sequence: CDR1 SGHDN, CDR2 FVKESK. CDR3 sequence (DNA): TGTGCCAGCAGCCCCGCGGGACTAGCGAGGGGCCATGAGCAGTTCTTC. Its protein is CASSPAGLARGHEQFF.

This clone turned up a few times. The chain employs TRBV2 and TRBJ2-1, with TRBD2 matching over 12 bases. This CDR3 has 13 amino acids. V lost 6 bases and J lost 8; bases outside the gene matches: 2. Germline V gives CDR1 SNHLY, CDR2 FYNNEI. CDR3 coding DNA: TGTGCCAGCAGACGGACTAGCGGGGATGAGCAGTTCTTC. Its protein product is CASRRTSGDEQFF.

The chain combines TRBV5-5 with TRBJ2-4, with D perhaps TRBD2 (5 bases). The CDR3 consists of 16 residues. V was pared by 5 bases and J by 2 bases, with 17 bases between. Germline loops: CDR1 SGHKS, CDR2 YYEKEE (reference sequence). CDR3 nucleotide sequence: TGTGCCAGCAGTAAGACTCCCGGAGGCTCCAAAAACATTCAGTACTTC. Translating gives CASSKTPGGSKNIQYF.

This sequence joins TRBV7-9 and TRBJ1-3; 7 bases fit TRBD1. Losses at the gene ends were 3 bases for V and 0 bases for J; bases not matched to a gene: 14. CDR3 length: 19 residues. Germline V CDR1 and CDR2: SEHNR, FQNEAQ (reference sequence). CDR3 protein: CASSFEDRSSPSSGNTIYF. The CDR3 bases are TGTGCCAGCAGCTTTGAGGACAGGTCCTCACCAAGCTCTGGAAACACCATATATTTT.

V is TRBV10-3 and J is TRBJ2-1; 13 nucleotides align to TRBD2. The CDR3 sequence is 14 residues long. CDR1 and CDR2 (germline): ENHRY, SYGVKD. Unmatched junction bases numbered 6, after V lost 10 bases and J lost 6 bases. The CDR3: CATGTSGVLNEQFF. In DNA, the CDR3 is TGTGCCACCGGGACTAGCGGGGTACTCAATGAGCAGTTCTTC.

The chain is built from TRBV7-2 and TRBJ1-1, with no clear D. The V gene's germline CDR1 is SGHTA and CDR2 FQGNSA. This CDR3 has 13 residues. Deletions cut 5 bases from V and 3 bases from J, with 10 bases between. Here the CDR3 reads CASSTGGHTEAFF. CDR3 in DNA: TGTGCCAGCAGCACTGGTGGGCACACTGAAGCTTTCTTT.

The chain combines TRBV6-5 with TRBJ1-1, with D possibly being TRBD1 (5 bases). This CDR3 spans 15 amino acids. Trimming left V 8 bases short and J 0 bases short, with 16 bases between. Germline V gene lookup returns CDR1 MNHEY and CDR2 SVGAGI. The CDR3 sequence: CASPPAGHMNTEAFF. The CDR3 DNA reads as TGTGCCAGCCCTCCCGCGGGGCACATGAACACTGAAGCTTTCTTT.

V usage is TRBV7-8 and J usage is TRBJ1-2, with TRBD1 as a possible D gene (6 bases). CDR1 SGHVS and CDR2 FQNEAQ come from the germline V gene. This CDR3 region has 13 residues. V was shortened by 1 base and J by 4 bases, with 7 bases between the two germline ends. DNA of the CDR3: TGTGCCAGCAGCTTAGACAGGGTCTATGGCTACACCTTC. Translating it yields CASSLDRVYGYTF.

This clone has just one count. V usage is TRBV5-4 and J usage is TRBJ1-2, with unresolved D. The CDR3 runs 15 residues. The V gene lost 2 bases and the J gene lost 4 bases, with 15 bases spanning the gap. Germline V gene sequence: CDR1 SGHNT, CDR2 YYREEE (reference sequence). The CDR3 loop reads CASSLMVPGSYGYTF. DNA for the CDR3: TGTGCCAGCAGCTTAATGGTACCGGGGAGCTATGGCTACACCTTC.

This chain joins TRBV5-1 and TRBJ2-5; a possible D gene is TRBD1 (6 bases). CDR1 SGHRS and CDR2 YFSETQ come from the germline V gene. Between the trimmed V and J ends, which lost 4 bases and 3 bases, there was a span of 13 bases. This CDR3 comprises 14 residues. CDR3 in DNA: TGCGCCAGCAGCACCTCTCAGGGGAAAGAGACCCAGTACTTC. It encodes CASSTSQGKETQYF.

The V call is TRBV6-5, the J call TRBJ2-7; the match to TRBD2 covers 7 bases. V was pared by 5 bases and J by 0 bases, with 7 bases of the junction left unmatched. CDR3 length: 15 amino acids. Germline CDR1 is MNHEY and CDR2 is SVGAGI. The CDR3 region is CASSPGGTPSYEQYF. The CDR3, as DNA: TGTGCCAGCAGTCCCGGGGGGACTCCCTCCTACGAGCAGTACTTC.

Here the CDR3 reads CSASKPGQGGGNTIYF. The CDR3 bases are TGCAGTGCTAGTAAGCCGGGACAGGGAGGAGGAAACACCATATATTTT. The chain combines TRBV20-1 with TRBJ1-3, with 9 bases identical to TRBD1. The CDR3 totals 16 residues. Trimming removed 3 bases from V and 4 bases from J; junction bases left unmatched: 10. Per the germline V gene, CDR1 is DFQATT and CDR2 is SNEGSKA (reference sequence).

V gene TRBV27 combines with J gene TRBJ1-6, with D unresolved. Between the trimmed V and J ends, which lost 4 bases and 0 bases, there was a span of 7 bases. The length of the CDR3 is 15 residues. Germline CDR1 reads MNHEY; CDR2 reads SMNVEV (reference sequence). CDR3 DNA: TGTGCCAGCAGTTCATCTAGCTCCTATAATTCACCCCTCCACTTT. Translation: CASSSSSSYNSPLHF.

V and J are TRBV19 and TRBJ2-5; TRBD1 is a possible D gene (6 bases). With 6 bases removed from V and 1 base from J, the gap between germline ends came to 12 bases. CDR3 size: 14 residues. The germline V gene has CDR1 LNHDA and CDR2 SQIVND (reference sequence). CDR3 region: CASSTGQPQETQYF. CDR3 bases: TGTGCCAGTAGCACCGGACAGCCCCAAGAGACCCAGTACTTC. Complete variable domain (other parts from reference TRBV19 and TRBJ2-5): DGGITQSPKYLFRKEGQNVTLSCEQNLNHDAMYWYRQDPGQGLRLIYYSQIVNDFQKGDIAEGYSVSREKKESFPLTVTSAQKNPTAFYLCASSTGQPQETQYFGPGTRLLVL.

This clone was seen a handful of times. The chain employs TRBV7-6 and TRBJ1-3, with no clear D. Germline V CDR1 and CDR2: SGHVS, FNYEAQ. Trimming removed 4 bases at V and 0 bases at J, with 10 bases between. This CDR3 contains 15 residues. The CDR3 nucleotides are TGTGCCAGCAGCTATATGTCAGGCTCTGGAAACACCATATATTTT. This sequence encodes CASSYMSGSGNTIYF.

This clone was seen a single time. This chain links TRBV10-3 with TRBJ1-2; 10 bases agree with TRBD1. Germline V gene lookup returns CDR1 ENHRY and CDR2 SYGVKD. CDR3 length: 14 amino acids. J gave up 3 bases and V 4 bases, and 2 bases lay outside the gene matches. The CDR3 reads CAISADRGHYGYTF. The CDR3 bases are TGTGCCATCAGTGCAGACAGGGGGCACTATGGCTACACCTTC.